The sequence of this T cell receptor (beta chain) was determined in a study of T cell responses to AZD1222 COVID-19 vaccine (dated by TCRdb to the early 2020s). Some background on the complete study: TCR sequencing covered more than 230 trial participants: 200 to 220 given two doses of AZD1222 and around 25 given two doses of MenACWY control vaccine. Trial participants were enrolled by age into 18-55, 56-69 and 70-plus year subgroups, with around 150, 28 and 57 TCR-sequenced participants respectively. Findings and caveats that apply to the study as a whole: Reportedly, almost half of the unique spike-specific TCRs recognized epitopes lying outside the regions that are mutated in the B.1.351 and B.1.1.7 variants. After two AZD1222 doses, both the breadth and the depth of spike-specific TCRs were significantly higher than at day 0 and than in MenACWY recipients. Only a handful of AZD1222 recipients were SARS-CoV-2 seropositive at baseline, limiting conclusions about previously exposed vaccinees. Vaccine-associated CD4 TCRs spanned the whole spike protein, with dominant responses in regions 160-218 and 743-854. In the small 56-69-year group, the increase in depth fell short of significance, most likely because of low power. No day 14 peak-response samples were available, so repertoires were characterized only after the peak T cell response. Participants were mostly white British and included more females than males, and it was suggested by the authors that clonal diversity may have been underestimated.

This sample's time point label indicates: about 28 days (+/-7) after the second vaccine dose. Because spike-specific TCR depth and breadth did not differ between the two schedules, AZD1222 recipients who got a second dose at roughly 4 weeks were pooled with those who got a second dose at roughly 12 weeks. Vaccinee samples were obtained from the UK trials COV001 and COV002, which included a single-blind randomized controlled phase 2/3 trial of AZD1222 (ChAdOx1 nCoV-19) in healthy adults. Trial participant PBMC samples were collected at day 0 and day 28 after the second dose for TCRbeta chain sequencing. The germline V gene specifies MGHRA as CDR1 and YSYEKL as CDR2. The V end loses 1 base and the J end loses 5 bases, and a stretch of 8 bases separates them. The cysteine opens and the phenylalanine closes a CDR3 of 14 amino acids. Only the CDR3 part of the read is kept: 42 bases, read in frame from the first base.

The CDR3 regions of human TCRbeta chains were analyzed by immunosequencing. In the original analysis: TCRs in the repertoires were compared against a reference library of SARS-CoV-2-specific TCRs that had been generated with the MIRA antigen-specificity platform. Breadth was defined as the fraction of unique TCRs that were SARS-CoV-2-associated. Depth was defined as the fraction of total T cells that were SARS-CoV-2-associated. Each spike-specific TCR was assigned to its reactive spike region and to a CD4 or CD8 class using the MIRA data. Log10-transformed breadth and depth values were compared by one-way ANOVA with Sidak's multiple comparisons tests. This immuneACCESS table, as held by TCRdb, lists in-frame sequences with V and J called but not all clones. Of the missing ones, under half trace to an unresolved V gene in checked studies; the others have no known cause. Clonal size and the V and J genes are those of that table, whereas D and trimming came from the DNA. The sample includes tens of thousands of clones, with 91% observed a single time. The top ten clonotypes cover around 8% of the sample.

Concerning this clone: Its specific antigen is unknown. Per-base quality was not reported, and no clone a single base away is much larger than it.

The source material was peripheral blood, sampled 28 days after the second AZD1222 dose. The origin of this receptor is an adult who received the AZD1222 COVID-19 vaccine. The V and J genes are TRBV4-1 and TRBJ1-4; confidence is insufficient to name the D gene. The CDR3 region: CASSQVNQNEKLFF. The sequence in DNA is TGCGCCAGCAGCCAAGTCAATCAAAATGAAAAACTGTTTTTT.